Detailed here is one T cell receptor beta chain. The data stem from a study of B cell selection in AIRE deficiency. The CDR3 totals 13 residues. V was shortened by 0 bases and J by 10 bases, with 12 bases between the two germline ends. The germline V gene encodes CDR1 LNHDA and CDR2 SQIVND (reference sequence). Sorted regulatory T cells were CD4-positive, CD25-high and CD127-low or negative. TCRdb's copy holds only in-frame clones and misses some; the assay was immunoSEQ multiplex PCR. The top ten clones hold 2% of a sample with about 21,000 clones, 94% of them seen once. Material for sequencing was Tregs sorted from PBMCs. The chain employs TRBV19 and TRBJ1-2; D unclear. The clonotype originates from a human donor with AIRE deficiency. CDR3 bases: TGTGCCAGTAGTATAGATAAACGACAAGCCTACACCTTC. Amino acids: CASSIDKRQAYTF.